These T cell receptor beta chains were read from a single sample in a study of T cell changes during pregnancy in multiple sclerosis. The method was immunoSEQ multiplex PCR; TCRdb's version includes in-frame clones alone and lacks a portion of them. The sample holds tens of thousands of clones, around 94% seen once. The source material was peripheral blood, sampled in the third trimester of pregnancy. These receptors were taken from a female donor with multiple sclerosis, enrolled in a pregnancy study. Both conserved end residues are part of each CDR3. A D gene is named only where the DNA matches it firmly. Where a row states a size, it is once, few, many or the class of an expanded clone; other rows omit it.

clone_size	v_call	j_call	d_call	cdr3_aa	cdr3_nt
-	TRBV9	TRBJ2-3	-	CASSLRGSGFSTDTQYF	TGTGCCAGCAGCCTCCGAGGTAGCGGCTTTAGCACAGATACGCAGTATTTT
-	TRBV7-9	TRBJ1-1	-	CATRTGSTEAFF	TGTGCCACCAGAACAGGGAGCACTGAAGCTTTCTTT
-	TRBV7-2	TRBJ2-7	TRBD1	CASSLKTGRTYEQYF	TGTGCCAGCAGCCTAAAGACAGGGAGAACCTACGAGCAGTACTTC
-	TRBV4-2	TRBJ1-3	-	CASSPGDLGVGNTIYF	TGTGCCAGCAGCCCGGGTGATTTGGGTGTTGGAAACACCATATATTTT
-	TRBV6-4	TRBJ2-3	TRBD2	CASSAGGGAADTQYF	TGTGCCAGCAGTGCAGGCGGGGGGGCCGCAGATACGCAGTATTTT
-	TRBV9	TRBJ2-1	TRBD2	CASSGPSGGSYNEQFF	TGTGCCAGCAGCGGACCGAGCGGGGGCTCCTACAATGAGCAGTTCTTC
-	TRBV15	TRBJ1-2	TRBD1	CATSREGARGYTF	TGTGCCACCAGCAGGGAGGGGGCGAGGGGCTACACCTTC
-	TRBV9	TRBJ2-1	TRBD2	CASSRGGAFNEQFF	TGTGCCAGCAGCCGCGGGGGGGCATTTAATGAGCAGTTCTTC
once	TRBV5-1	TRBJ1-2	-	CASSLVGDYGYTF	TGCGCCAGCAGCTTGGTGGGCGATTATGGCTACACCTTC
-	TRBV6-1	TRBJ1-3	TRBD1	CASSGTDRAGNTIYF	TGTGCCAGCAGTGGAACCGACAGGGCTGGAAACACCATATATTTT
once	TRBV4-3	TRBJ1-1	TRBD1	CASSQPGQGGMNTEAFF	TGCGCCAGCAGCCAACCCGGACAGGGGGGGATGAACACTGAAGCTTTCTTT
-	TRBV6-5	TRBJ2-7	-	CASSYSPASYEQYF	TGTGCCAGCAGTTACTCGCCAGCGTCCTACGAGCAGTACTTC
-	TRBV7-2	TRBJ2-7	TRBD1	CASSETGTVKPTYEQYF	TGTGCCAGCAGCGAAACCGGGACAGTGAAACCCACCTACGAGCAGTACTTC
-	TRBV11-2	TRBJ1-2	TRBD1	CASSRQGDDGYTF	TGTGCCAGCAGCAGACAGGGGGACGATGGCTACACCTTC
-	TRBV7-3	TRBJ2-7	-	CASRPTGAPFYEQYF	TGTGCCAGCAGACCTACAGGTGCCCCTTTCTACGAGCAGTACTTC
once	TRBV11-3	TRBJ2-5	TRBD1	CASTLTGAAGETQYF	TGTGCCAGCACCTTGACAGGGGCGGCGGGGGAGACCCAGTACTTC
-	TRBV10-3	TRBJ2-7	-	CAISDRTEAYEQYF	TGTGCCATCAGTGACCGGACTGAGGCCTACGAGCAGTACTTC
-	TRBV4-3	TRBJ2-1	TRBD2	CASSQERGGYNEQFF	TGCGCCAGCAGCCAAGAGCGGGGGGGGTACAATGAGCAGTTCTTC
-	TRBV9	TRBJ2-3	-	CASSVGEGTSTDTQYF	TGTGCCAGCAGCGTAGGGGAAGGGACTAGCACAGATACGCAGTATTTT
-	TRBV7-2	TRBJ2-7	-	CASSLAAPAYEQYF	TGTGCCAGCAGCTTAGCGGCCCCCGCCTACGAGCAGTACTTC
-	TRBV19	TRBJ1-5	TRBD1	CASSPNQGQGRNQPQHF	TGTGCCAGTAGTCCCAACCAGGGACAGGGGCGCAATCAGCCCCAGCATTTT
once	TRBV11-1	TRBJ1-1	-	CASSTDPSNTEAFF	TGTGCCAGCAGCACTGATCCCTCGAACACTGAAGCTTTCTTT
-	TRBV9	TRBJ2-3	TRBD2	CASSAPQLAGGRDTQYF	TGTGCCAGCAGCGCTCCCCAACTAGCGGGGGGGCGGGATACGCAGTATTTT
once	TRBV4-3	TRBJ1-6	TRBD1	CASSQEVGDSLSPLHF	TGCGCCAGCAGCCAAGAGGTCGGGGACAGTCTCTCACCCCTCCACTTT
-	TRBV7-6	TRBJ2-1	-	CASSLVRRGHNEQFF	TGTGCCAGCAGCTTAGTTCGGCGGGGGCACAATGAGCAGTTCTTC
-	TRBV29-1	TRBJ2-6	-	CSTISGANVLTF	TGCAGCACAATCTCTGGGGCCAACGTCCTGACTTTC
-	TRBV7-2	TRBJ2-2	TRBD1	CASSLKGQGTGELFF	TGTGCCAGCAGCTTAAAGGGACAGGGGACCGGGGAGCTGTTTTTT
-	TRBV5-1	TRBJ2-7	TRBD1	CASSPGGSSLYEQYF	TGCGCCAGCAGCCCAGGGGGCTCTTCCCTTTACGAGCAGTACTTC
-	TRBV6-6	TRBJ2-7	-	CASSYSEGRYEQYF	TGTGCCAGCAGTTACTCAGAGGGTAGATACGAGCAGTACTTC
-	TRBV11-1	TRBJ1-3	-	CASSFTGRSGNTIYF	TGTGCCAGCAGCTTTACAGGACGCTCTGGAAACACCATATATTTT
-	TRBV6-5	TRBJ1-1	-	CASSYVGVQGTFF	TGTGCCAGCAGTTACGTTGGGGTACAGGGTACTTTCTTT
-	TRBV19	TRBJ2-3	-	CASSPGWTADTQYF	TGTGCCAGTAGCCCGGGGTGGACGGCGGATACGCAGTATTTT
-	TRBV5-1	TRBJ1-1	-	CASRTDITNTEAFF	TGCGCCAGCAGGACAGACATCACGAACACTGAAGCTTTCTTT
once	TRBV29-1	TRBJ2-2	-	CSVMEAWNTGELFF	TGCAGCGTAATGGAGGCTTGGAACACCGGGGAGCTGTTTTTT
once	TRBV7-2	TRBJ2-5	TRBD2	CASSLALAGGQETQYF	TGTGCCAGCAGCTTAGCCTTAGCGGGGGGCCAAGAGACCCAGTACTTC